One and the same sample provided the 8 T cell receptor beta chains below, sequenced in a study of control samples from healthy donors and cancer patients. The protocol was immunoSEQ multiplex PCR, while the TCRdb copy is restricted to in-frame clones and leaves out a portion. The data contain over 100,000 clones, 90% of them singletons. Sequences were obtained from blood. Receptors originate from a human donor in good health. The donor label of this sample is uncertain.

The gene calls are TRBV5-1 and TRBJ1-1; a weak D match, TRBD1 (5 bases). There are 14 residues in the CDR3. Germline V gives CDR1 SGHRS, CDR2 YFSETQ. Trimming shortened V by 5 bases and J by 1 base, and 12 bases separated the two germline ends. CDR3: CASRRGTENTEAFF. CDR3 sequence (DNA): TGCGCCAGCAGAAGGGGAACGGAGAACACTGAAGCTTTCTTT.

The chain employs TRBV6-1 and TRBJ2-3; D is uncertain. V lost 2 bases to trimming and J lost 2 bases, with 11 bases between them. The CDR3 is made up of 15 amino acids. Germline assignment: CDR1 MNHNS and CDR2 SASEGT. The CDR3 sequence: CASSEYWSATDTQYF. The CDR3 bases are TGTGCCAGCAGTGAATATTGGTCGGCCACAGATACGCAGTATTTT.

The V gene is TRBV19, the J gene TRBJ2-5, with D perhaps assigned TRBD1 or TRBD2 (5 bases each). The V gene lost 2 bases and the J gene lost 0 bases, with 10 bases spanning the gap. The CDR3 runs 15 residues. Per germline, CDR1 LNHDA and CDR2 SQIVND (reference sequence). CDR3 nucleotide sequence: TGTGCCAGTAGTATAATCGGGACGGACCAAGAGACCCAGTACTTC. It encodes CASSIIGTDQETQYF.

CDR3 in amino acids: CASSQVQGRETQYF. DNA for the CDR3: TGTGCCAGCAGCCAAGTTCAGGGAAGGGAGACCCAGTACTTC. The rearrangement joins TRBV14 to TRBJ2-5; D possibly corresponds to TRBD1 (5 bases). Trimming cost V 1 base and J 5 bases, with 11 bases left between them. CDR3 length: 14 amino acids. CDR1 and CDR2 (germline): SGHDN, FVKESK.

In the case of this clone: The same CDR3 also results from other DNA sequences found in this sample. The chain uses TRBV12-3 or TRBV12-4 and TRBJ1-2, with TRBD1 matching 7 bases. V trimming: 4 bases; J trimming: 4 bases; junction bases outside the gene matches: 0. The CDR3 has 12 amino acids. The CDR3 nucleotides read TGTGCCAGCAGTTCAGGGGGCTATGGCTACACCTTC. Translating gives CASSSGGYGYTF.

This clone was detected a few times. This chain uses TRBV10-3 with TRBJ1-2; D gene uncertain. The V end was cut by 0 bases, the J end by 2 bases, with 7 bases between. The CDR3 runs 14 residues. Germline loops: CDR1 ENHRY, CDR2 SYGVKD. Here the CDR3 DNA reads TGTGCCATCAGTGAGTCGCCACCAAACTATGGCTACACCTTC. Its translation: CAISESPPNYGYTF.

The chain has TRBV6-5 and TRBJ1-2, with D possibly matching TRBD1 (6 bases). Germline values: CDR1 MNHEY, CDR2 SVGAGI. Trimming removed 2 bases at V and 2 bases at J, with 12 bases between. The CDR3 runs to 15 residues. The CDR3 reads CASSYPQGRNYGYTF. CDR3 sequence (DNA): TGTGCCAGCAGTTACCCCCAGGGGAGGAACTATGGCTACACCTTC.

The rearrangement joins TRBV24-1 to TRBJ1-5; D uncertain. The CDR3 sequence is 12 residues long. Germline CDR1 is KGHDR and CDR2 is SFDVKD. V was pared by 10 bases and J by 1 base, with 7 bases between. The CDR3 here is CATQGSNQPQHF. The CDR3, as DNA: TGTGCCACTCAAGGAAGCAATCAGCCCCAGCATTTT.